Listed here are 16 T cell receptor beta chains from one sample, sequenced in a study of monozygotic twins with inflammatory bowel disease (dated by TCRdb to 2018 to 2020). Preparation of the library involved 5' RACE. TCRdb lists the instrument as Illumina HiSeq 2500. The reads, reprocessed by TCRdb, yield one row per CDR3 protein sequence and no DNA. This specimen's table enumerates approximately 160,000 distinct CDR3 sequences. 7.4% of the sample goes to the ten largest clones. What was sequenced was blood. These receptors came from a human donor with ulcerative colitis or Crohn's disease, or a healthy co-twin of an affected twin (not recorded which).

The rearrangement uses TRBV19 and TRBJ2-1. CDR1 is LNHDA and CDR2 is SQIVND in the germline V gene (reference sequence). The CDR3 covers 13 residues. The CDR3 here is CASSVFGDNEQFF.

V gene TRBV7-2 combines with J gene TRBJ1-5; the D gene TCRdb calls, TRBD1, cannot be checked with no DNA. Per germline, CDR1 SGHTA and CDR2 FQGNSA. This CDR3 spans 15 amino acids. CDR3 loop: CASSEQGVDYQPQHF.

This chain connects TRBV10-3 to TRBJ2-2; the TCRdb call, TRBD1, lacks DNA for checking. The CDR3 spans 17 residues. Germline values: CDR1 ENHRY, CDR2 SYGVKD. The CDR3 protein is CAISQLGTLANTGELFF.

The chain combines TRBV2 with TRBJ2-5. Per germline, CDR1 SNHLY and CDR2 FYNNEI. The CDR3 loop spans 15 amino acids. The CDR3 loop is CASSEARATAETQYF.

The gene calls are TRBV29-1 and TRBJ2-2; the D call from TCRdb, TRBD2, cannot be confirmed without DNA. The germline gives CDR1 SQVTM, CDR2 ANQGSEA. This CDR3 is built from 14 residues. CDR3 residues: CSVLSGPVTGELFF.

The rearrangement links TRBV7-2 to TRBJ2-1; TCRdb designates TRBD1, a call that cannot be tested without DNA. The CDR3 is 15 amino acids. Per germline, CDR1 SGHTA and CDR2 FQGNSA. This CDR3 is CASSFKQGPYNEQFF.

J is TRBJ2-5 and V is TRBV2; the D call of TRBD2 rests on TCRdb alone, since no DNA is present to check it. Germline V gene data show CDR1 as SNHLY and CDR2 as FYNNEI. CDR3 size: 14 residues. The CDR3 is CASTGGGYPETQYF.

The V gene is TRBV7-9, the J gene TRBJ1-1. CDR3 length: 11 amino acids. Germline loops: CDR1 SEHNR, CDR2 FQNEAQ (reference sequence). CDR3 protein: CASSPDFSAFF. The entire variable domain, with the rest obtained from reference TRBV7-9 and TRBJ1-1, is as follows: DTGVSQNPRHKITKRGQNVTFRCDPISEHNRLYWYRQTLGQGPEFLTYFQNEAQLEKSRLLSDRFSAERPKGSFSTLEIQRTEQGDSAMYLCASSPDFSAFFGQGTRLTVV.

The chain has TRBV7-9 and TRBJ2-7; the D gene TCRdb calls, TRBD1, cannot be checked with no DNA. Per the germline V gene, CDR1 is SEHNR and CDR2 is FQNEAQ (reference sequence). The CDR3 runs to 11 residues. CDR3 sequence reads: CATCQGYEQYF.

This chain links TRBV18 with TRBJ2-3; TCRdb reports TRBD2, a call that lacks DNA to check it against. CDR1 is KGHSH, CDR2 LQKENI, per germline. This CDR3 spans 14 amino acids. The CDR3 region is CASSRESFTDTQYF.

The V call is TRBV20-1, the J call TRBJ2-3; TCRdb selects TRBD2, and the lack of DNA leaves this call unchecked. The CDR3 length is 15 residues. Per the germline V gene, CDR1 is DFQATT and CDR2 is SNEGSKA (reference sequence). The CDR3 spells CSASPRDLSTDTQYF.

The chain joins TRBV11-2 to TRBJ1-2. Germline V gene data show CDR1 as SGHAT and CDR2 as FQNNGV. The CDR3 has 14 residues. The CDR3 spells CASSLGKANYGYTF.

The chain uses TRBV6-5 and TRBJ2-7; TCRdb's D call of TRBD2 is untestable without DNA. The CDR3 consists of 15 residues. Per the germline V gene, CDR1 is MNHEY and CDR2 is SVGAGI. CDR3 amino acids: CASSSPTLSSYEQYF.

The rearrangement joins TRBV20-1 to TRBJ1-4. Germline CDR1 DFQATT, CDR2 SNEGSKA (reference sequence). The CDR3 is made up of 13 amino acids. The CDR3: CSASDATNEKLFF.

This chain connects TRBV27 to TRBJ2-5; TCRdb designates TRBD1, a call that cannot be tested without DNA. The germline V gene has CDR1 MNHEY and CDR2 SMNVEV (reference sequence). This CDR3 is 15 amino acids long. The CDR3 loop reads CASSPGLGRQETQYF.

This chain joins TRBV5-5 and TRBJ1-2. Germline V gives CDR1 SGHKS, CDR2 YYEKEE (reference sequence). The CDR3 loop spans 15 amino acids. The chain's CDR3 is CASSLDSIYIPGYTF.